Shown below are 10 T cell receptor beta chains from a single sample sequenced in a study of blood T cell repertoires in COVID-19. TCRdb's table, derived via immunoSEQ multiplex PCR, lists solely in-frame clones and lacks some. In the table there are 330,000 or so clones, about 88% of which are singletons. The sequenced material came from PBMCs or T cells enriched from blood (not recorded which). These receptors all stem from a woman in her thirties who had recovered from COVID-19.

This clone occurred a few times. The chain links TRBV4-2 to TRBJ1-1; D ambiguous. V gave up 4 bases and J gave up 0 bases, with 12 bases separating them. CDR1 is LGHNA and CDR2 is YNFKEQ in the germline V gene. This CDR3 contains 15 residues. CDR3 sequence (DNA): TGTGCCAGCAGCCCAGTAGACACTCTGAACACTGAAGCTTTCTTT. It codes for CASSPVDTLNTEAFF.

V gene TRBV5-5 combines with J gene TRBJ2-3; 7 bases map to TRBD2. The V segment lost 3 bases and the J segment 0 bases; nucleotides outside the gene matches: 4. The germline V gene has CDR1 SGHKS and CDR2 YYEKEE (reference sequence). The CDR3 has 15 residues. The CDR3 is CASSSSGASTDTQYF. CDR3 in DNA: TGTGCCAGCAGCTCTAGCGGAGCTAGCACAGATACGCAGTATTTT.

The rearrangement links TRBV28 to TRBJ1-1; D unresolved. CDR3 length: 16 amino acids. V shed 7 bases and J shed 1 base, with 19 bases lying between them. CDR1 is MDHEN, CDR2 SYDVKM, per germline. The CDR3 sequence: CASNPRLARGNTEAFF. CDR3 DNA: TGTGCCAGCAACCCTCGACTCGCTCGGGGGAACACTGAAGCTTTCTTT. Variable domain in full (rest from reference TRBV28 and TRBJ1-1): DVKVTQSSRYLVKRTGEKVFLECVQDMDHENMFWYRQDPGLGLRLIYFSYDVKMKEKGDIPEGYSVSREKKERFSLILESASTNQTSMYLCASNPRLARGNTEAFFGQGTRLTVV.

This clone turned up a few times. The chain employs TRBV14 and TRBJ1-1; TRBD1 matches at 7 bases. Looked up from germline, CDR1 is SGHDN and CDR2 is FVKESK. The CDR3 runs 15 residues. The J segment lost 4 bases and the V segment lost 3 bases, leaving 8 bases of the junction unmatched. This chain's CDR3 is CASSQRIGGPTEAFF. DNA for the CDR3: TGTGCCAGCAGCCAGAGGATAGGGGGCCCCACTGAAGCTTTCTTT.

V is TRBV15 and J is TRBJ1-5; possible D gene TRBD1, 6 bases. Germline CDR1 reads LNHNV; CDR2 reads YYDKDF (reference sequence). CDR3 length equals 17 residues. Trimming left V 2 bases short and J 3 bases short, with 17 bases between. The CDR3 spells CATSRTQVGADNQPQHF. CDR3 DNA: TGTGCCACCAGCAGAACCCAAGTGGGGGCGGACAATCAGCCCCAGCATTTT.

The genes are TRBV19 and TRBJ1-1; no firm D call. Per germline, CDR1 LNHDA and CDR2 SQIVND (reference sequence). Trimming took 4 bases from V and 0 from J, leaving 6 bases between them. The CDR3 totals 13 residues. This CDR3 reads CASSTSVNTEAFF. CDR3 nucleotide sequence: TGTGCCAGTAGTACGAGTGTGAACACTGAAGCTTTCTTT.

This chain uses TRBV21-1 with TRBJ2-2; TRBD2, as called in the table, went unchecked against the DNA. TRBV21-1 is annotated as a pseudogene. The CDR3 spans 12 residues. The CDR3 region is CASSKKPGELFF. CDR3 nucleotides: TGTGCCAGCAGCAAAAAGCCCGGGGAGCTGTTTTTT.

The rearrangement joins TRBV3-1 (or the pseudogene TRBV3-2) to TRBJ1-1, with 10 bases identical to TRBD1. The CDR3 spans 16 residues. The germline CDR1 and CDR2 sequences are LGHDT and YNNKEL (reference sequence). J lost 3 bases, V lost 2 bases, and 6 bases had no gene match. CDR3 in DNA: TGTGCCAGCAGCCAATGGTCCGGGACAGGGGACACTGAAGCTTTCTTT. Translated: CASSQWSGTGDTEAFF.

The chain employs TRBV5-4 and TRBJ2-3, with TRBD1 matching 8 bases. This CDR3 contains 16 residues. Per germline, CDR1 SGHNT and CDR2 YYREEE (reference sequence). V lost 0 bases, J lost 3 bases, and 6 bases stayed unmatched. CDR3 nucleotides: TGTGCCAGCAGCTTGGATCACAGGGGGGTGACAGATACGCAGTATTTT. Amino acids: CASSLDHRGVTDTQYF.

The chain links TRBV24-1 to TRBJ2-5; D perhaps matches TRBD2 (6 bases). This CDR3 region has 14 residues. Looked up from germline, CDR1 is KGHDR and CDR2 is SFDVKD. The V gene lost 3 bases and the J gene lost 8 bases, with 15 bases spanning the gap. The CDR3 sequence: CATSDVGLKRTQYF. CDR3 coding DNA: TGTGCCACCAGTGATGTGGGACTTAAGAGAACCCAGTACTTC.